Below, 9 T cell receptor beta chains from the same sample are listed, as sequenced in a study of post-analysis software for immune sequencing data. General observations from the study: Compared with controls, patients had more of roughly 5 TRBV segments, including TRBV5-6, TRBV5-1 and TRBV20-1.

These receptors' antigens are unknown. Prepared TCR beta cDNA libraries contained unique molecular identifiers. TCRdb re-derived calls from the PCR reads in MiXCR, one entry per CDR3 protein. The table includes a few hundred thousand distinct CDR3 sequences, approximately 37% detected once. The sequencing sample was made of blood. These receptors were collected from a girl aged 2 to 9 with multiple sclerosis.

The chain employs TRBV6-2 or TRBV6-3 and TRBJ2-1, with TRBD2 as a possible D gene (6 bases). Germline loops: CDR1 MNHEY, CDR2 SVGEGT. Between the trimmed V and J ends, which lost 10 bases and 8 bases, there was a span of 24 bases. The CDR3 consists of 15 residues. The DNA of the CDR3 is TGTGCCACCGGGTCGGGAGATGTAGTATCGGATGAGCAGTTCTTC. Its translation is CATGSGDVVSDEQFF.

The gene calls are TRBV9 and TRBJ2-1, with 8 bases identical to TRBD1. The germline V gene has CDR1 SGDLS and CDR2 YYNGEE. With 4 bases clipped from V and 8 bases from J, the junction kept 8 bases outside the gene matches. The CDR3 covers 14 residues. The CDR3 loop reads CASSPPGTGHEQFF. CDR3 DNA: TGTGCCAGCAGCCCCCCCGGGACAGGCCATGAGCAGTTCTTC.

The genes are TRBV7-2 and TRBJ2-3; TRBD2 aligns across 10 bases. CDR1 is SGHTA, CDR2 FQGNSA, per germline. The CDR3 runs 17 residues. Trimming cost V 1 base and J 4 bases; bases outside gene matches: 8. This CDR3 is CASSLDWASGRSDTQYF. CDR3 nucleotide sequence: TGTGCCAGCAGCTTAGATTGGGCTAGCGGGAGATCAGATACGCAGTATTTT.

The chain joins TRBV29-1 to TRBJ1-1; TRBD1 aligns across 7 bases. The germline gives CDR1 SQVTM, CDR2 ANQGSEA. The CDR3 has 12 amino acids. V gave up 5 bases and J gave up 6 bases; unmatched junction bases: 6. The CDR3 DNA is TGCAGCGTTAGGGACAGTCTTTCTGAAGCTTTCTTT. Translated, it gives CSVRDSLSEAFF.

The V call is TRBV27, the J call TRBJ2-7; D is possibly TRBD1 (5 bases). V lost 6 bases and J lost 0, with 15 bases in between. The CDR3 is 15 amino acids. CDR1 and CDR2 from the germline V gene are MNHEY and SMNVEV (reference sequence). CDR3 protein: CASRRQTFSSYEQYF. Here the CDR3 DNA reads TGTGCCAGCAGACGACAGACCTTTTCCTCCTACGAGCAGTACTTC.

This clonotype has a handful of counts. V is TRBV4-2 and J is TRBJ2-4; 9 nucleotides align to TRBD2. Trimming cost V 1 base and J 0 bases; bases outside gene matches: 4. In germline, CDR1 is LGHNA, CDR2 YNFKEQ. This CDR3 comprises 17 residues. CDR3: CASSQALLAGAKNIQYF. CDR3 nucleotides: TGTGCCAGCAGCCAAGCCTTACTAGCGGGAGCCAAAAACATTCAGTACTTC.

This clonotype appeared a few times. The genes are TRBV18 and TRBJ2-7, with a tentative D call TRBD1 (6 bases). This CDR3 contains 15 residues. V lost 0 bases to trimming and J lost 5 bases, with 14 bases between them. The germline CDR1 and CDR2 sequences are KGHSH and LQKENI. CDR3 residues: CASSPPFAGVHEQYF. CDR3 bases: TGTGCCAGCTCACCACCGTTCGCAGGGGTCCACGAGCAGTACTTC.

This clonotype was observed once. The gene calls are TRBV29-1 and TRBJ1-4; no clear D gene. V shed 7 bases and J shed 4 bases, with 10 bases lying between them. The CDR3 is 12 residues long. Germline assignment: CDR1 SQVTM and CDR2 ANQGSEA. This CDR3 reads CSAQHSNEKLFF. The CDR3 coding sequence is TGCAGCGCCCAACACAGTAATGAAAAACTGTTTTTT.

This clonotype was seen more than once but under ten times. The rearrangement uses TRBV5-1 and TRBJ2-5; weak D call: TRBD2 (6 bases). The CDR3 consists of 15 residues. Germline V lookup: CDR1 SGHRS, CDR2 YFSETQ. V gave up 4 bases and J gave up 2 bases, with 15 bases separating them. This chain's CDR3 is CASSPKTGDQETQYF. The DNA of the CDR3 is TGCGCCAGCAGCCCAAAGACGGGGGATCAAGAGACCCAGTACTTC.